The source of this T cell receptor (beta chain) is a study of shared clonotypes between healthy human individuals. Libraries were prepared by immunoSEQ multiplex PCR; TCRdb keeps only in-frame clonotypes and omits some of them. The sample gives over 2 million clones, approximately 95% of which show up once; around 1.1% is in the top ten. Trimming removed 4 bases from V and 5 bases from J, with 14 bases in between. CDR3 size: 14 residues. Germline lookup yields CDR1 SEHNR and CDR2 FQNEAQ (reference sequence). CD8 cells regarded as naive lacked CD45RO, were positively chosen for CCR7, and omitted terminally differentiated effector memory CD45RA+ cells.

The sequenced sample consisted of naive CD8+ T cells sorted from blood. The sequence was obtained from a man in his late teens or twenties in good health. V gene TRBV7-9 combines with J gene TRBJ1-2; a possible D gene is TRBD1 (5 bases). CDR3 DNA: TGTGCCAGCAGCTCCGGGGCGCTCAAATATGGCTACACCTTC. It specifies CASSSGALKYGYTF.